This passage covers 18 T cell receptor beta chains from one sample sequenced in a study of T cell responses to AZD1222 COVID-19 vaccine. Sequencing was performed with immunoSEQ multiplex PCR; in TCRdb, only in-frame clones are kept and a portion is missing. The profile shows about 120,000 clones, 80% to 90% of them singletons. The material was peripheral blood, obtained on day 0 of AZD1222 vaccination. These receptor sequences come from an adult in good health.

V usage is TRBV11-2 and J usage is TRBJ1-2; weak D call: TRBD1 (6 bases). The CDR3 runs 14 residues. CDR1 is SGHAT and CDR2 is FQNNGV in the germline V gene. V lost 0 bases to trimming and J lost 3 bases, with 8 bases between them. The CDR3: CASSLDRGDYGYTF. The CDR3 DNA follows: TGTGCCAGCAGCTTAGACAGGGGCGACTATGGCTACACCTTC. The variable domain in full, with the rest retrieved from reference TRBV11-2 and TRBJ1-2, is EAGVAQSPRYKIIEKRQSVAFWCNPISGHATLYWYQQILGQGPKLLIQFQNNGVVDDSQLPKDRFSAERLKGVDSTLKIQPAKLEDSAVYLCASSLDRGDYGYTFGSGTRLTVV.

The chain recombines TRBV7-2 with TRBJ2-1; 7 nucleotides agree with TRBD2. Losses at the gene ends were 5 bases for V and 9 bases for J; bases not matched to a gene: 10. CDR1 and CDR2 (germline): SGHTA, FQGNSA. This CDR3 is 14 amino acids long. Here the CDR3 reads CASSDPWGGSEQFF. DNA for the CDR3: TGTGCCAGCAGCGACCCCTGGGGCGGGAGTGAGCAGTTCTTC.

The chain is built from TRBV13 and TRBJ2-3; 8 bases map to TRBD2. V was pared by 3 bases and J by 5 bases, with 10 bases of the junction left unmatched. This CDR3 contains 16 residues. CDR1 and CDR2 from the germline V gene are PRHDT and FYEKMQ (reference sequence). This CDR3 reads CASSFRGGLVRDTQYF. The CDR3 DNA reads TGTGCCAGCAGCTTCCGGGGGGGCTTAGTAAGAGATACGCAGTATTTT.

The chain recombines TRBV2 with TRBJ2-1; 7 positions match TRBD2. Germline V gives CDR1 SNHLY, CDR2 FYNNEI. The CDR3 sequence is 15 residues long. The V segment lost 4 bases and the J segment 0 bases; nucleotides outside the gene matches: 3. The DNA of the CDR3 is TGTGCCAGCAGTGTTTTAGCGGGCTCCTACAATGAGCAGTTCTTC. It is translated as CASSVLAGSYNEQFF.

V is TRBV7-2 and J is TRBJ2-4; tentatively, D is TRBD1 or TRBD2 (5 bases each). Trimming removed 4 bases from V and 0 bases from J, with 7 bases in between. The CDR3 runs to 14 residues. In germline, CDR1 is SGHTA, CDR2 FQGNSA. CDR3 nucleotide sequence: TGTGCCAGCAGCTCGAGGGGAGCCAAAAACATTCAGTACTTC. Its protein is CASSSRGAKNIQYF.

The chain has TRBV5-1 and TRBJ1-1; 12 bases align to TRBD1. CDR3 length: 15 residues. J gave up 6 bases and V 3 bases, and 6 bases lay outside the gene matches. Germline V gene lookup returns CDR1 SGHRS and CDR2 YFSETQ. This CDR3 reads CASSSGQGAGAEAFF. In DNA form, the CDR3 reads TGCGCCAGCAGCTCGGGACAGGGGGCGGGCGCTGAAGCTTTCTTT.

This rearrangement joins TRBV5-1 to TRBJ2-7, with D possibly matching TRBD2 (5 bases). The V gene's germline CDR1 is SGHRS and CDR2 YFSETQ. The CDR3 is 15 amino acids. V lost 4 bases and J lost 0, with 14 bases in between. CDR3 DNA: TGCGCCAGCAGCCCGGACCAGCGGAACTCCTACGAGCAGTACTTC. Amino acids: CASSPDQRNSYEQYF.

The CDR3 region is CASSQGQFQPQHF. The CDR3 DNA follows: TGTGCCAGCAGCCAGGGACAGTTTCAGCCCCAGCATTTT. The chain combines TRBV3-1 (or the pseudogene TRBV3-2) with TRBJ1-5; TRBD1 agrees at 7 bases. V shed 3 bases, J shed 6 bases, and the junction held 2 bases outside the gene matches. Germline CDR1 reads LGHDT; CDR2 reads YNNKEL (reference sequence). The CDR3 contains 13 residues.

This clone was detected ten times or more. The chain recombines TRBV6-5 with TRBJ1-4; D call uncertain. The germline V gene has CDR1 MNHEY and CDR2 SVGAGI. The V end lost 0 bases, the J end lost 8 bases, and 7 bases lay between the germline ends. This CDR3 spans 13 amino acids. The CDR3 DNA sequence: TGTGCCAGCAGTTACTCGAGACTAGAAAAACTGTTTTTT. It encodes CASSYSRLEKLFF.

This chain links TRBV12-3 or TRBV12-4 with TRBJ1-1; D uncertain. The CDR3 has 11 amino acids. Trimming removed 6 bases at V and 4 bases at J, with 6 bases between. The CDR3 sequence: CASSEFTEAFF. The CDR3 coding sequence is TGTGCCAGCAGCGAATTCACTGAAGCTTTCTTT.

V and J are TRBV11-2 and TRBJ2-7; D tentatively fits TRBD1 or TRBD2 (5 bases each). Germline CDR1 SGHAT, CDR2 FQNNGV. CDR3 length: 13 amino acids. V lost 6 bases and J lost 3, with 12 bases in between. The CDR3 region has the DNA TGTGCCAGCAGATCGGGGCAGAACTACGAGCAGTACTTC. This codes for CASRSGQNYEQYF.

This rearrangement joins TRBV5-5 to TRBJ1-1; D unclear. Germline V CDR1 and CDR2: SGHKS, YYEKEE (reference sequence). The CDR3 totals 11 residues. V shed 3 bases and J shed 5 bases, with 5 bases lying between them. DNA for the CDR3: TGTGCCAGCAGCTCTGAGACTGAAGCTTTCTTT. Protein product: CASSSETEAFF. The full variable domain, completed using reference TRBV5-5 and TRBJ1-1, is DAGVTQSPTHLIKTRGQQVTLRCSPISGHKSVSWYQQVLGQGPQFIFQYYEKEERGRGNFPDRFSARQFPNYSSELNVNALLLGDSALYLCASSSETEAFFGQGTRLTVV.

The V call is TRBV29-1, the J call TRBJ1-4; no reliable D call. CDR3 length equals 13 residues. Trimming pared 7 bases from V and 3 bases from J, leaving 12 bases between. Germline CDR1 and CDR2: SQVTM and ANQGSEA. Here the CDR3 reads CSGGYGANEKLFF. CDR3 sequence (DNA): TGCAGCGGGGGATACGGGGCTAATGAAAAACTGTTTTTT.

The chain links TRBV25-1 to TRBJ1-3; D gene uncertain. Germline V lookup: CDR1 MGHDK, CDR2 SYGVNS. CDR3 length: 14 amino acids. The germline V and J ends were trimmed by 5 bases and 2 bases, with 10 bases remaining between them. DNA for the CDR3: TGTGCCAGCAGTCATCAGGCTACTGGAAACACCATATATTTT. Amino acid sequence: CASSHQATGNTIYF.

A single count supports this clone. The rearrangement joins TRBV19 to TRBJ2-2, with 7 bases fitting TRBD1. From germline, CDR1 is LNHDA and CDR2 SQIVND (reference sequence). The CDR3 sequence is 14 residues long. Losses at the gene ends were 10 bases for V and 4 bases for J; bases not matched to a gene: 9. CDR3 coding DNA: TGTGCCACCAGGGACAGAATGGGCACCGGGGAGCTGTTTTTT. Encoded protein: CATRDRMGTGELFF.

The chain links TRBV4-3 to TRBJ2-3; possibly TRBD1 or TRBD2 for D (5 bases each). CDR3 length: 17 amino acids. Per the germline V gene, CDR1 is LGHNA and CDR2 is YSLEER. V gave up 0 bases and J gave up 1 base, with 14 bases separating them. The CDR3 bases are TGCGCCAGCAGCCAAGATCGGGGCCTCCGCCGCACAGATACGCAGTATTTT. Residues: CASSQDRGLRRTDTQYF.

This clone was picked up one time. V and J are TRBV27 and TRBJ2-5, with a weak D call TRBD2 (5 bases). The CDR3 extends over 15 amino acids. The germline V gene has CDR1 MNHEY and CDR2 SMNVEV (reference sequence). Trimming removed 2 bases at V and 5 bases at J, with 15 bases between. CDR3 nucleotides: TGTGCCAGCAGTTTAAATCGGGAAGCCAGGGAGACCCAGTACTTC. It translates to CASSLNREARETQYF.

This clone was seen a few times. This chain connects TRBV11-2 to TRBJ2-6; D is perhaps TRBD1 (6 bases). The V end lost 5 bases, the J end lost 4 bases, and 12 bases lay between the germline ends. The CDR3 totals 15 residues. Germline V CDR1 and CDR2: SGHAT, FQNNGV. CDR3 in DNA: TGTGCCAGCAGCGCACAGGGTAGCGGGGCCAACGTCCTGACTTTC. Encoded protein: CASSAQGSGANVLTF.